This TCR beta chain was identified during a study of T cells in Graves' hyperthyroidism and ophthalmopathy. RNA transcripts provided the source from which TCR beta CDR3 regions were amplified. RT-PCR in the first round (using the HTBI primer set) targeted the TCR CDR3. TCRdb used MiXCR to reprocess the multiplex PCR reads, holding one entry per CDR3 protein. The sample contains fewer than 600,000 distinct CDR3 sequences, around 15% of which appear only once. The V gene lost 6 bases and the J gene lost 13 bases, with 28 bases spanning the gap. Germline loops: CDR1 LNHDA, CDR2 SQIVND (reference sequence). The CDR3 is made up of 16 amino acids.

Sequenced material: blood. This TCR was sampled from a woman aged 40 to 49 with Graves' hyperthyroidism. The gene calls are TRBV19 and TRBJ2-1; either TRBD1 or TRBD2 may supply D (5 bases each). The CDR3 bases are TGTGCCAGTAGGGGGGTGTTCGGTCGCAAAGACTACAAACAGTTCTTC. Translated: CASRGVFGRKDYKQFF.